The rows below give T cell receptor beta chains drawn from one sample of a study of cytomegalovirus exposure and HLA in healthy donors. Measured with immunoSEQ multiplex PCR; TCRdb has only the in-frame clones, and not every one. The sample has more than 150,000 clones, roughly 90% seen once. Source material: PBMCs. The receptors here all came from a girl in the first two years of life in good health and CMV-seronegative. Each CDR3 is given without its conserved first and last residue.

cdr3_aa j_call v_call
ASSLGSGGTDTQY TRBJ2-3 TRBV5-1
ASSPRTGDGYT TRBJ1-2 TRBV14
SVEDRSRAEAF TRBJ1-1 TRBV29-1
ASSKGQDNEKLF TRBJ1-4 TRBV6-5
AWSPNEFYEQY NA TRBV30
ASTPKRSTDTQY TRBJ2-3 TRBV2
SALQGTSMNTEAF TRBJ1-1 TRBV29-1
ASTSRGRVYGYT TRBJ1-2 TRBV23-1
ASSLGLAGGHYEQY NA TRBV13
ASSQVYLSPAEAF TRBJ1-1 TRBV4-2
ASRGAYDN TRBJ2-5 TRBV5-6
ASSHGQGARNTEAF TRBJ1-1 TRBV4-1
AWGRQGGNQPQH TRBJ1-5 TRBV30
ASRSFRTGGTEAF TRBJ1-1 TRBV27
ASRISGGSVYEQY TRBJ2-7 TRBV2
ASSSAAGPYGYT TRBJ1-2 TRBV7-2
ASSPPSYEQY TRBJ2-7 TRBV5-8
ASSYTSSYEQY NA TRBV6-6
ASSLTRDRRNEQF TRBJ2-1 TRBV7-3
ASSIGAGSTDTQY TRBJ2-3 TRBV19
ATSRDPVATGPQETQY TRBJ2-5 TRBV15
ASSLVGARTGLTEAF TRBJ1-1 TRBV11-3
SVEAAAGGPGETQY TRBJ2-5 TRBV29-1
ASSVATGKYNEQF TRBJ2-1 TRBV9
ASSTRQGQGYT TRBJ1-2 TRBV11-1
ASSLSAGSGQETQY TRBJ2-5 TRBV7-2
ASSRLAGGAGELF TRBJ2-2 TRBV7-6